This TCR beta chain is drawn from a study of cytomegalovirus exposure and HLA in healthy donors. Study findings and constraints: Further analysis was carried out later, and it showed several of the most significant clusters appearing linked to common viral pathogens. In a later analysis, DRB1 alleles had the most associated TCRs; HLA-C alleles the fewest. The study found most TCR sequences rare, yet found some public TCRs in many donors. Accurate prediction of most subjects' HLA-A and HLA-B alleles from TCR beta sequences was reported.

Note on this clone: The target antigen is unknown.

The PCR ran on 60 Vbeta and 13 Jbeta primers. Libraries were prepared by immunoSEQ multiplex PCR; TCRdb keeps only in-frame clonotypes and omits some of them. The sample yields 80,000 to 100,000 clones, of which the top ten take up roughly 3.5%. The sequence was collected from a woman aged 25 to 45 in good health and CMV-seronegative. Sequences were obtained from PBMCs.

CDR3 coding DNA: TGTGCCAGCAGCTTAGGTCCCGGTGGCACTGAAGCTTTCTTT. It yields the protein CASSLGPGGTEAFF. The chain carries TRBV7-6 and TRBJ1-1; the D is unclear. The germline V gene has CDR1 SGHVS and CDR2 FNYEAQ. V dropped 1 base and J dropped 4 bases, with 10 bases sitting between them. The CDR3 is 14 amino acids.